This record covers a single TCR beta chain. The data derive from a study of technical replicates of blood from several donors. The assay was immunoSEQ multiplex PCR, and TCRdb's table has in-frame clones only and misses some. The sample includes more than 15,000 clones, approximately 83% of them seen just once. Germline V lookup: CDR1 SEHNR, CDR2 FQNEAQ (reference sequence). The V gene lost 0 bases and the J gene lost 6 bases, with 19 bases spanning the gap. The length of the CDR3 is 17 residues. The chain joins TRBV7-9 to TRBJ2-3; possible D gene TRBD1, 6 bases. The specimen sequenced was PBMCs. The source is a human donor in good health. Some clones in this sample may be carry-over from other donors' samples. For the CDR3, the DNA is TGTGCCAGCAGCTTAGCGCTGGTCCAGGGGAAGGAGGATACGCAGTATTTT. This sequence encodes CASSLALVQGKEDTQYF.